This T cell receptor (beta chain) came from a study of blood T cells in healthy people across ages. The CDR3 has 11 residues. Trimming cost V 7 bases and J 0 bases, with 3 bases left between them. The germline V gene has CDR1 MNHEY and CDR2 SVGEGT. With a J-beta primer mix and a sample-barcoded 5' primer, a second PCR ran about 7 to 11 cycles. Template switching added a 12-random-nucleotide identifier to every cDNA molecule. Every sample gave at least 2.5 million paired-end reads containing CDR3. TCRdb analysed the 5' RACE reads with MiXCR anew, one entry per CDR3 protein. The data show some 860,000 distinct CDR3 sequences, more than 55% seen once. Study outcomes and limitations: Strong correlation linked observed beta diversity and percent naive T cells.

This clonotype showed up just a few times. Its antigen is undetermined. The J gene is TRBJ2-5, the V gene TRBV6-2 or TRBV6-3; no clear D gene. Sequencing input: blood. The sequence derives from a man aged 35-49 years in good health. This CDR3 reads CASTHQETQYF. The DNA for the CDR3 is TGTGCCAGCACTCACCAAGAGACCCAGTACTTC.